Below, 24 T cell receptor beta chains from the same sample are listed, as sequenced in a study of T cell changes during pregnancy in multiple sclerosis. TCRdb's table, derived via immunoSEQ multiplex PCR, lists solely in-frame clones and lacks some. The sample gives fewer than 50,000 clones, roughly nine tenths of which show up once; roughly 4.8% is in the top ten. Sequenced material: peripheral blood, taken in the second trimester of pregnancy. These receptor sequences come from a female donor in good health, enrolled as a control in a pregnancy study.

This chain links TRBV6-6 with TRBJ1-5; D is perhaps TRBD1 (6 bases). CDR3 length equals 16 residues. CDR1 MNHNY and CDR2 SVGAGI come from the germline V gene (reference sequence). V was clipped by 6 bases and J by 1 base, with 16 bases between them. The CDR3 is CASRPRGPLSNQPQHF. CDR3 DNA sequence: TGTGCCAGCAGACCCAGGGGCCCCCTGAGCAATCAGCCCCAGCATTTT.

The chain recombines TRBV4-3 with TRBJ2-1; TRBD2 aligns across 13 bases. Per the germline V gene, CDR1 is LGHNA and CDR2 is YSLEER. This CDR3 has 19 amino acids. The trim removed 0 bases at V and 2 bases at J, leaving 7 bases unmatched. CDR3 bases: TGCGCCAGCAGCCAAGATGGGACCGGGACTAGCGGGACCTACAATGAGCAGTTCTTC. This translates into CASSQDGTGTSGTYNEQFF.

This rearrangement joins TRBV7-2 to TRBJ2-7; 10 bases align to TRBD2. The germline CDR1 and CDR2 sequences are SGHTA and FQGNSA. Losses at the gene ends were 4 bases for V and 1 base for J; bases not matched to a gene: 7. CDR3 length: 16 residues. In DNA form, the CDR3 reads TGTGCCAGCAGCTCTAGCGGGAGACTTGATTCCTACGAGCAGTACTTC. Encoded protein: CASSSSGRLDSYEQYF.

The chain couples TRBV4-2 to TRBJ1-2; a weak D match, TRBD1 (6 bases). The CDR3 is 15 amino acids. V was clipped by 2 bases and J by 0 bases, with 10 bases between them. Germline CDR1 LGHNA, CDR2 YNFKEQ. As DNA, the CDR3 is TGTGCCAGCAGCCAAAAGGACAGAACTAACTATGGCTACACCTTC. Translated: CASSQKDRTNYGYTF.

The CDR3 loop is CATSRGTETQYF. In DNA, the CDR3 is TGTGCCACGAGCCGGGGTACAGAGACCCAGTACTTC. The chain is built from TRBV10-3 and TRBJ2-5, with D tentatively TRBD2 (5 bases). The V end was cut by 10 bases, the J end by 4 bases, with 13 bases between. Germline values: CDR1 ENHRY, CDR2 SYGVKD. The CDR3 totals 12 residues.

This chain uses TRBV19 with TRBJ1-1; a weak D match, TRBD1 (5 bases). Germline V lookup: CDR1 LNHDA, CDR2 SQIVND (reference sequence). CDR3 size: 14 residues. With 0 bases removed from V and 0 bases from J, the gap between germline ends came to 5 bases. CDR3: CASSIDRVNTEAFF. The CDR3 DNA sequence: TGTGCCAGTAGTATAGACAGGGTGAACACTGAAGCTTTCTTT. Variable domain in full (rest from reference TRBV19 and TRBJ1-1): DGGITQSPKYLFRKEGQNVTLSCEQNLNHDAMYWYRQDPGQGLRLIYYSQIVNDFQKGDIAEGYSVSREKKESFPLTVTSAQKNPTAFYLCASSIDRVNTEAFFGQGTRLTVV.

This sequence joins TRBV6-5 and TRBJ1-2; TRBD1 agrees at 7 bases. The V and J ends lost 1 base and 0 bases, in that order; junction bases with no gene match: 5. CDR3 length: 16 amino acids. Per germline, CDR1 MNHEY and CDR2 SVGAGI. The CDR3 reads CASSYFLQGANYGYTF. In DNA form, the CDR3 reads TGTGCCAGCAGTTACTTCCTCCAGGGGGCTAACTATGGCTACACCTTC.

The chain carries TRBV6-5 and TRBJ1-2; TRBD1 matches at 8 bases. After removal of 6 bases from V and 4 bases from J, the junction contained 4 bases not matched to a gene. The germline gives CDR1 MNHEY, CDR2 SVGAGI. The CDR3 runs 13 residues. As DNA, the CDR3 is TGTGCCAGCAGGGCAGGGGGCGCCTATGGCTACACCTTC. The encoded protein is CASRAGGAYGYTF.

This sequence joins TRBV7-2 and TRBJ2-5; no firm D call. Trimming left V 0 bases short and J 2 bases short, with 10 bases between. The CDR3 runs to 15 residues. CDR1 is SGHTA and CDR2 is FQGNSA in the germline V gene. CDR3 sequence reads: CASSLALRPQETQYF. The CDR3 DNA is TGTGCCAGCAGCTTAGCTTTGCGGCCTCAAGAGACCCAGTACTTC. The full variable domain, with the rest looked up from reference TRBV7-2 and TRBJ2-5, is GAGVSQSPSNKVTEKGKDVELRCDPISGHTALYWYRQSLGQGLEFLIYFQGNSAPDKSGLPSDRFSAERTGGSVSTLTIQRTQQEDSAVYLCASSLALRPQETQYFGPGTRLLVL.

The V gene is TRBV2, the J gene TRBJ2-7; D not certain. Germline lookup yields CDR1 SNHLY and CDR2 FYNNEI. Between the trimmed V and J ends, which lost 2 bases and 3 bases, there was a span of 8 bases. This CDR3 is built from 13 residues. DNA for the CDR3: TGTGCCAGCAGTGAATCACTCTACTACGAGCAGTACTTC. Residues: CASSESLYYEQYF.

The chain links TRBV5-1 to TRBJ2-5, with D perhaps matching TRBD1 (5 bases). Germline V gene sequence: CDR1 SGHRS, CDR2 YFSETQ. The CDR3 covers 14 residues. V was cut by 1 base and J by 3 bases, with 10 bases left in between. The CDR3: CASSLLGAKETQYF. The CDR3, as DNA: TGCGCCAGCAGCTTGTTAGGGGCCAAAGAGACCCAGTACTTC. The variable domain in full, with the rest retrieved from reference TRBV5-1 and TRBJ2-5, is KAGVTQTPRYLIKTRGQQVTLSCSPISGHRSVSWYQQTPGQGLQFLFEYFSETQRNKGNFPGRFSGRQFSNSRSEMNVSTLELGDSALYLCASSLLGAKETQYFGPGTRLLVL.

The table lists this clone with a few counts. The chain links TRBV19 to TRBJ1-1; the D is unclear. The CDR3 is 15 amino acids. The germline V gene has CDR1 LNHDA and CDR2 SQIVND (reference sequence). The V gene lost 3 bases and the J gene lost 0 bases, with 11 bases spanning the gap. CDR3 bases: TGTGCCAGTAGTATTGAGCACCCCATGAACACTGAAGCTTTCTTT. Translated, it gives CASSIEHPMNTEAFF.

The chain links TRBV2 to TRBJ1-1, with D perhaps matching TRBD1 (6 bases). In germline, CDR1 is SNHLY, CDR2 FYNNEI. The CDR3 covers 20 residues. Trimming took off 0 bases at V and 0 bases at J, with 23 bases between the two ends. The CDR3 sequence: CASSEALQGQEGGVNTEAFF. DNA for the CDR3: TGTGCCAGCAGTGAAGCGCTTCAGGGGCAGGAAGGTGGAGTGAACACTGAAGCTTTCTTT.

This rearrangement joins TRBV5-6 to TRBJ2-7; possible D gene TRBD1, 5 bases. Germline V gives CDR1 SGHDT, CDR2 YYEEEE. Trimming stripped 7 bases from V and 2 bases from J, with 10 bases between. CDR3 length equals 12 residues. CDR3 DNA sequence: TGTGCCAGCGAACAGGCCCCCTACGAGCAGTACTTC. Translating gives CASEQAPYEQYF.

V gene TRBV7-2 combines with J gene TRBJ1-5; the match to TRBD1 covers 11 bases. This CDR3 comprises 14 residues. The J segment lost 9 bases and the V segment lost 5 bases, leaving 6 bases of the junction unmatched. Per the germline V gene, CDR1 is SGHTA and CDR2 is FQGNSA. DNA for the CDR3: TGTGCCAGCAGCCCGGACAGGGGGCAGCGGCCCCAGCATTTT. This translates into CASSPDRGQRPQHF.

The rearrangement joins TRBV15 to TRBJ2-1; 10 bases align to TRBD1. The trim removed 5 bases at V and 5 bases at J, leaving 3 bases unmatched. CDR3 length: 14 amino acids. Germline CDR1 reads LNHNV; CDR2 reads YYDKDF (reference sequence). For the CDR3, the DNA is TGTGCCACCAGCTGGGGACAGGGGAACAATGAGCAGTTCTTC. Its translation: CATSWGQGNNEQFF.

V is TRBV19 and J is TRBJ2-3, with TRBD2 identical over 8 bases. CDR3 size: 18 residues. V shed 4 bases and J 0 bases; nucleotides not matched to a gene: 12. Germline values: CDR1 LNHDA, CDR2 SQIVND (reference sequence). In DNA, the CDR3 is TGTGCCAGTAGTAACAAGAGGGCGGGGGGCTCTAGCACAGATACGCAGTATTTT. Encoded protein: CASSNKRAGGSSTDTQYF.

The chain recombines TRBV9 with TRBJ1-2; D gene ambiguous. Germline-derived CDR1 and CDR2 are SGDLS and YYNGEE. V was pared by 2 bases and J by 5 bases, with 16 bases between. The CDR3 is 15 amino acids. CDR3 bases: TGTGCCAGCAGCGTCCGGTGGCAGGACTCATATGGCTACACCTTC. Translating it yields CASSVRWQDSYGYTF.

This clone was detected only once. The V call is TRBV30, the J call TRBJ2-1; TRBD2 matches 7 bases. This CDR3 region has 15 residues. Trimming took 0 bases from V and 5 from J; bases not matched to a gene: 7. Germline V gives CDR1 GTSNPN, CDR2 SVGIG (reference sequence). Written as DNA, the CDR3 is TGTGCCTGGAGTGTAGCAAGCGGGATCCACAATGAGCAGTTCTTC. As protein: CAWSVASGIHNEQFF. Looking up the rest from reference TRBV30 and TRBJ2-1 gives the full variable domain: SQTIHQWPATLVQPVGSPLSLECTVEGTSNPNLYWYRQAAGRGLQLLFYSVGIGQISSEVPQNLSASRPQDRQFILSSKKLLLSDSGFYLCAWSVASGIHNEQFFGPGTRLTVL.

The chain uses TRBV27 and TRBJ2-7, with no clear D. The germline gives CDR1 MNHEY, CDR2 SMNVEV (reference sequence). Trimming took 2 bases from V and 2 from J, leaving 10 bases between them. The CDR3 contains 14 residues. CDR3 sequence reads: CASSLRLLAYEQYF. CDR3 DNA sequence: TGTGCCAGCAGTTTAAGATTGCTAGCCTACGAGCAGTACTTC.

The chain links TRBV19 to TRBJ1-5; 8 bases line up with TRBD1. This CDR3 comprises 14 residues. Trimming removed 4 bases from V and 7 bases from J; junction bases left unmatched: 6. Germline V CDR1 and CDR2: LNHDA, SQIVND (reference sequence). The CDR3 DNA follows: TGTGCCAGTAGTACAGGGACAGGCGCCCAGCCCCAGCATTTT. Translation: CASSTGTGAQPQHF. The full variable domain, completed using reference TRBV19 and TRBJ1-5, is DGGITQSPKYLFRKEGQNVTLSCEQNLNHDAMYWYRQDPGQGLRLIYYSQIVNDFQKGDIAEGYSVSREKKESFPLTVTSAQKNPTAFYLCASSTGTGAQPQHFGDGTRLSIL.

The chain carries TRBV13 and TRBJ1-2; D is perhaps TRBD1 (5 bases). Trimming removed 4 bases at V and 6 bases at J, with 9 bases between. This CDR3 region has 12 residues. CDR1 and CDR2 from the germline V gene are PRHDT and FYEKMQ (reference sequence). CDR3 protein: CASSSLTDGYTF. CDR3 sequence (DNA): TGTGCCAGCAGCTCTCTGACAGATGGCTACACCTTC. Based on the CDR3 plus reference TRBV13 and TRBJ1-2, the full variable domain is AAGVIQSPRHLIKEKRETATLKCYPIPRHDTVYWYQQGPGQDPQFLISFYEKMQSDKGSIPDRFSAQQFSDYHSELNMSSLELGDSALYFCASSSLTDGYTFGSGTRLTVV.

The V gene is TRBV7-2, the J gene TRBJ1-2; D is uncertain. Trimming stripped 1 base from V and 5 bases from J, with 8 bases between. From germline, CDR1 is SGHTA and CDR2 FQGNSA. The CDR3 sequence is 13 residues long. CDR3 sequence reads: CASSLESGYGYTF. Written as DNA, the CDR3 is TGTGCCAGCAGCTTAGAATCCGGGTATGGCTACACCTTC.

This chain joins TRBV28 and TRBJ2-3; D might be TRBD2 (5 bases). V lost 5 bases to trimming and J lost 0 bases, with 15 bases between them. The CDR3 sequence is 16 residues long. Looked up from germline, CDR1 is MDHEN and CDR2 is SYDVKM. CDR3 loop: CASSPSRGSSTDTQYF. The CDR3 DNA is TGTGCCAGCAGTCCCTCTCGGGGTTCTAGCACAGATACGCAGTATTTT.